The entry that follows covers one T cell receptor beta chain sequence. Its specificity is not known. This entry comes from a study of shared clonotypes between healthy human individuals. Germline V CDR1 and CDR2: SGHNT, YENEEA. V lost 5 bases and J lost 7; bases outside the gene matches: 7. The CDR3 is 14 amino acids. Findings of the study overall: Against clonotypes common to all four donors, non-shared ones had lower generation probabilities.

Original handling: ImmunoSEQ yielded junction-only sequences lacking quality scores, so filtering differed. Profiled with immunoSEQ multiplex PCR; TCRdb holds only in-frame clones, not every one. D and trimming were read from the DNA, whereas the V and J calls and clone size are those reported in that table. This sample has over a million clones, with roughly 96% found just once. The V and J genes are TRBV11-3 and TRBJ2-1, with 8 bases identical to TRBD1. Sequencing used naive CD4+ T cells sorted from blood. The subset was: CD45RA+ positively selected. This TCR derives from a man younger than 45 in good health. The CDR3 spells CASSVDRVGNEQFF. The CDR3 coding sequence is TGTGCCAGCAGCGTGGACAGGGTGGGAAATGAGCAGTTCTTC.